These 8 T cell receptor beta chains originate from one sample sequenced in a study of blood T cell repertoires in COVID-19. Some clones are missing from TCRdb's copy, which holds only in-frame ones; the method was immunoSEQ multiplex PCR. The sample holds under 150,000 clones, 60% to 85% seen once. The material sequenced was peripheral blood. The source is an elderly man with acute or convalescent COVID-19.

The chain recombines TRBV3-1 (or the pseudogene TRBV3-2) with TRBJ2-5; D remains unclear. In germline, CDR1 is LGHDT, CDR2 YNNKEL (reference sequence). Trimming stripped 1 base from V and 5 bases from J, with 5 bases between. This CDR3 comprises 12 residues. CDR3 bases: TGTGCCAGCAGCCAAGTCGTCGAGACCCAGTACTTC. It is translated as CASSQVVETQYF.

The chain joins TRBV2 to TRBJ1-1, with D tentatively TRBD1 (6 bases). The CDR3 is 13 amino acids. Trimming pared 8 bases from V and 0 bases from J, leaving 10 bases between. In germline, CDR1 is SNHLY, CDR2 FYNNEI. The CDR3: CASSGHMNTEAFF. CDR3 in DNA: TGTGCCAGCTCGGGACACATGAACACTGAAGCTTTCTTT.

The chain links TRBV4-2 to TRBJ2-7; a weak D match, TRBD2 (5 bases). This CDR3 spans 16 amino acids. The germline CDR1 and CDR2 sequences are LGHNA and YNFKEQ. V was cut by 0 bases and J by 0 bases, with 12 bases left in between. The CDR3 loop reads CASSQDEGTISYEQYF. CDR3 nucleotide sequence: TGTGCCAGCAGCCAAGATGAGGGAACCATCTCCTACGAGCAGTACTTC.

This chain uses TRBV28 with TRBJ1-2, with TRBD1 matching over 7 bases. Per the germline V gene, CDR1 is MDHEN and CDR2 is SYDVKM. V lost 10 bases, J lost 5 bases, and 7 bases stayed unmatched. The CDR3 spans 12 residues. In nucleotides, the CDR3 is TGTGCCATCTCAGGACAGGATTATGGCTACACCTTC. It translates to CAISGQDYGYTF.

The rearrangement uses TRBV30 and TRBJ1-5; tentatively, D is TRBD1 (5 bases). The V gene lost 0 bases and the J gene lost 5 bases, with 17 bases spanning the gap. Germline-derived CDR1 and CDR2 are GTSNPN and SVGIG (reference sequence). This CDR3 has 16 residues. The CDR3 DNA reads as TGTGCCTGGAGTGTTGGGTCAGGGTATTTGGATCAGCCCCAGCATTTT. Amino acid sequence: CAWSVGSGYLDQPQHF.

This CDR3 reads CASSTTGAYNEQFF. CDR3 coding DNA: TGTGCCAGTAGTACGACAGGGGCCTACAATGAGCAGTTCTTC. V gene TRBV19 combines with J gene TRBJ2-1; 8 bases agree with TRBD1. The CDR3 loop spans 14 amino acids. V was clipped by 4 bases and J by 2 bases; unmatched bases: 1. In germline, CDR1 is LNHDA, CDR2 SQIVND (reference sequence).

CDR3 protein: CASSIQGELAGELFF. CDR3 sequence (DNA): TGTGCCAGCAGCATACAGGGAGAGTTGGCCGGGGAGCTGTTTTTT. This sequence joins TRBV5-4 and TRBJ2-2; TRBD1 is a possible D gene (6 bases). The CDR3 has 15 amino acids. In germline, CDR1 is SGHNT, CDR2 YYREEE (reference sequence). The V and J ends lost 4 bases and 6 bases respectively, with 16 bases between them.

The V and J genes are TRBV4-3 and TRBJ2-7; 9 nucleotides agree with TRBD1. Germline assignment: CDR1 LGHNA and CDR2 YSLEER. V shed 3 bases and J 5 bases; nucleotides not matched to a gene: 8. This CDR3 is 15 amino acids long. This chain's CDR3 is CASSQPGQGAHEQYF. The CDR3 DNA sequence: TGCGCCAGCAGCCAGCCGGGACAGGGTGCTCACGAGCAGTACTTC.